There are many counts of the clone carrying this T cell receptor (beta chain). The entry originates in a study of human T cells and chemical hapten exposure. V dropped 6 bases and J dropped 8; count of bases not matched to a gene: 8. The CDR3 runs 15 residues. Germline CDR1 and CDR2: SGHVS and FNYEAQ. TCRdb processed the RACE reads anew with MiXCR; each CDR3 protein has one entry. This sample yields 300,000 to 400,000 distinct CDR3 sequences, of which 4.5% to 6% are seen a single time; just over 2.5% belongs to the top ten. As for time point: pre-sensitization, week 0. The treatment denotes: therapeutic diphenylcyclopropenone sensitization with weekly scalp DPC.

The TCR was taken from a woman between 50 and 59 years old with alopecia areata. Some clones in this sample may be carry-over from other donors' samples. J is TRBJ2-1 and V is TRBV7-6, with 12 bases matching TRBD2. This specimen consisted of whole blood, obtained in connection with sensitization to the hapten diphenylcyclopropenone (DPC). The CDR3 spells CASRETSGSTYEQFF. CDR3 bases: TGTGCCAGCAGGGAGACTAGCGGGAGTACCTATGAGCAGTTCTTC.